This entry lists 17 T cell receptor beta chains sequenced from one sample in a study of identical twins. TCRdb re-analysed the 5' RACE reads in MiXCR, keeping a single row per CDR3 protein. The table has about 920,000 distinct CDR3 sequences, around an eighth seen once. The same data also went into a second study, on yellow fever vaccine responses in identical twins.

Sequencing input: PBMCs. The receptors were sampled from a woman younger than 35 in good health.

The chain links TRBV11-2 to TRBJ2-1, with D unclear. V was trimmed by 4 bases and J by 8 bases, leaving 18 bases between them. CDR1 and CDR2 from the germline V gene are SGHAT and FQNNGV. This CDR3 is built from 15 residues. The CDR3 nucleotides are TGTGCCAGCAGCTCCACAGAGCTCCCTCAGCATGAGCAGTTCTTC. It yields the protein CASSSTELPQHEQFF.

The J gene is TRBJ2-3, the V gene TRBV5-6; 8 bases match TRBD2. Trimming took 0 bases from V and 4 from J; bases not matched to a gene: 10. The CDR3 spans 17 residues. Germline V gives CDR1 SGHDT, CDR2 YYEEEE. In DNA form, the CDR3 reads TGTGCCAGCAGCTTGGACCGGGGGGGCCTTTGGTCAGATACGCAGTATTTT. Encoded protein: CASSLDRGGLWSDTQYF. Looking up the rest from reference TRBV5-6 and TRBJ2-3 gives the full variable domain: DAGVTQSPTHLIKTRGQQVTLRCSPKSGHDTVSWYQQALGQGPQFIFQYYEEEERQRGNFPDRFSGHQFPNYSSELNVNALLLGDSALYLCASSLDRGGLWSDTQYFGPGTRLTVL.

J is TRBJ2-5 and V is TRBV29-1; TRBD1 aligns across 7 bases. The CDR3 has 13 residues. J gave up 6 bases and V 6 bases, and 10 bases lay outside the gene matches. CDR1 is SQVTM, CDR2 ANQGSEA, per germline. The CDR3 coding sequence is TGCAGCGTCCTACGGACAGGTCAACAGACCCAGTACTTC. Its translation: CSVLRTGQQTQYF. Complete variable domain (other parts from reference TRBV29-1 and TRBJ2-5): SAVISQKPSRDICQRGTSLTIQCQVDSQVTMMFWYRQQPGQSLTLIATANQGSEATYESGFVIDKFPISRPNLTFSTLTVSNMSPEDSSIYLCSVLRTGQQTQYFGPGTRLLVL.

The V call is TRBV7-8, the J call TRBJ2-3; 9 bases agree with TRBD2. Trimming at V came to 6 bases and at J to 2 bases, leaving 6 bases not matched to a gene. In germline, CDR1 is SGHVS, CDR2 FQNEAQ. The CDR3 contains 15 residues. For the CDR3, the DNA is TGTGCCAGCAGTACTAGCGGGCGCCCCACAGATACGCAGTATTTT. Protein: CASSTSGRPTDTQYF.

This clonotype was counted at least ten times. The chain combines TRBV2 with TRBJ2-1; 9 bases are shared with TRBD1. Germline CDR1 reads SNHLY; CDR2 reads FYNNEI. This CDR3 spans 13 amino acids. Trimming took 11 bases from V and 7 from J; bases not matched to a gene: 9. CDR3 in amino acids: CAGGTGFRNEQFF. In DNA form, the CDR3 reads TGTGCCGGAGGGACAGGGTTCCGGAATGAGCAGTTCTTC.

This clonotype was detected a few times. V and J are TRBV4-1 and TRBJ1-4, with a tentative D call TRBD1 (5 bases). Looked up from germline, CDR1 is MGHRA and CDR2 is YSYEKL. V dropped 4 bases and J dropped 7 bases, with 22 bases sitting between them. This CDR3 has 17 residues. CDR3 protein: CASSPDSQQFGGEKLFF. DNA for the CDR3: TGCGCCAGCAGCCCGGACTCTCAGCAGTTCGGGGGTGAAAAACTGTTTTTT.

This clonotype was detected a few times. The chain links TRBV6-1 to TRBJ1-4, with D possibly TRBD1 on 6 matching bases. Per the germline V gene, CDR1 is MNHNS and CDR2 is SASEGT. The CDR3 spans 16 residues. V lost 7 bases and J lost 3, with 18 bases in between. CDR3 nucleotides: TGTGCCAGCACTGGGCAGGGGACTTTCTCTAATGAAAAACTGTTTTTT. Protein: CASTGQGTFSNEKLFF.

This clonotype was seen many times. V gene TRBV5-1 combines with J gene TRBJ2-2; 8 positions match TRBD2. Germline loops: CDR1 SGHRS, CDR2 YFSETQ. The V gene end was trimmed by 3 bases and the J gene end by 6 bases; junction bases not matched to a gene: 7. There are 15 residues in the CDR3. The CDR3 here is CASSSVAGLSGELFF. The CDR3 nucleotides are TGCGCCAGCAGCTCTGTAGCGGGGTTGTCCGGGGAGCTGTTTTTT.

V and J are TRBV7-9 and TRBJ2-3; D may be TRBD2 (6 bases). This CDR3 contains 16 residues. The V gene lost 4 bases and the J gene lost 2 bases, with 16 bases spanning the gap. Germline CDR1 SEHNR, CDR2 FQNEAQ (reference sequence). The CDR3 sequence is CASSSPRDSTTDTQYF. The CDR3, as DNA: TGTGCCAGCAGCTCCCCCCGGGACTCCACCACAGATACGCAGTATTTT.

This clonotype has at least ten counts. This chain links TRBV6-2 or TRBV6-3 with TRBJ1-5; maybe TRBD1 (6 bases). The V end lost 10 bases, the J end lost 6 bases, and 22 bases lay between the germline ends. The germline V gene has CDR1 MNHEY and CDR2 SVGEGT. The CDR3 loop spans 15 amino acids. CDR3 sequence (DNA): TGTGCCACCCGCTCGAGGTGGGGGGCATCTCAGCCCCAGCATTTT. It translates to CATRSRWGASQPQHF.

This chain uses TRBV7-2 with TRBJ2-2; TRBD2 matches at 8 bases. CDR3 size: 15 residues. Trimming at V came to 1 base and at J to 4 bases, leaving 2 bases not matched to a gene. Germline CDR1 and CDR2: SGHTA and FQGNSA. CDR3 region: CASSLVAGGTGELFF. In DNA form, the CDR3 reads TGTGCCAGCAGCTTAGTTGCGGGGGGCACCGGGGAGCTGTTTTTT.

This clonotype was counted only a few times. The chain links TRBV27 to TRBJ2-5, with D unresolved. The germline gives CDR1 MNHEY, CDR2 SMNVEV (reference sequence). This CDR3 comprises 15 residues. Trimming stripped 5 bases from V and 2 bases from J, with 15 bases between. CDR3 protein: CASSLRAREQETQYF. CDR3 in DNA: TGTGCCAGCAGTCTACGGGCTAGAGAACAAGAGACCCAGTACTTC.

The table lists this clonotype with a few counts. This chain connects TRBV4-1 to TRBJ1-6; 8 bases align to TRBD1. The trim removed 1 base at V and 17 bases at J, leaving 7 bases unmatched. The germline V gene has CDR1 MGHRA and CDR2 YSYEKL. The CDR3 totals 13 residues. Written as DNA, the CDR3 is TGCGCCAGCAGCCAAGGGGGGACAGGTGAATTCCACTTT. Protein product: CASSQGGTGEFHF.

The sample holds a few counts of this clonotype. The chain's CDR3 is CATTYRAAV. Here the CDR3 DNA reads TGTGCCACCACGTACAGGGCCGCGGTC. This chain uses TRBV24-1 with TRBJ2-7; D is possibly TRBD1 (6 bases). In germline, CDR1 is KGHDR, CDR2 SFDVKD. The length of the CDR3 is 9 residues.

This clonotype was seen only a few times. The CDR3 sequence: CASSPFGGTPLHF. The CDR3 coding sequence is TGCGCCAGCAGCCCTTTCGGCGGAACGCCCCTCCACTTT. The chain uses TRBV5-1 and TRBJ1-6; D is uncertain. This CDR3 contains 13 residues. V was pared by 4 bases and J by 13 bases, with 15 bases between. The V gene's germline CDR1 is SGHRS and CDR2 YFSETQ.

This clonotype was counted only a few times. This chain joins TRBV27 and TRBJ2-3; 16 nucleotides line up with TRBD2. The germline V gene has CDR1 MNHEY and CDR2 SMNVEV (reference sequence). J gave up 9 bases and V 6 bases, and 9 bases lay outside the gene matches. The CDR3 consists of 16 residues. CDR3 sequence: CASSQTGTSGRGTQYF. CDR3 in DNA: TGTGCCAGCAGCCAAACCGGGACTAGCGGGAGGGGGACGCAGTATTTT.

The V call is TRBV4-1, the J call TRBJ2-7; 8 bases line up with TRBD1. CDR1 and CDR2 from the germline V gene are MGHRA and YSYEKL. CDR3 length: 19 residues. J gave up 5 bases and V 2 bases, and 20 bases lay outside the gene matches. CDR3 loop: CASSQSTTRTGQPPHEQYV. The CDR3 DNA follows: TGCGCCAGCAGCCAATCTACTACTAGGACAGGGCAACCCCCCCACGAGCAGTACGTC.